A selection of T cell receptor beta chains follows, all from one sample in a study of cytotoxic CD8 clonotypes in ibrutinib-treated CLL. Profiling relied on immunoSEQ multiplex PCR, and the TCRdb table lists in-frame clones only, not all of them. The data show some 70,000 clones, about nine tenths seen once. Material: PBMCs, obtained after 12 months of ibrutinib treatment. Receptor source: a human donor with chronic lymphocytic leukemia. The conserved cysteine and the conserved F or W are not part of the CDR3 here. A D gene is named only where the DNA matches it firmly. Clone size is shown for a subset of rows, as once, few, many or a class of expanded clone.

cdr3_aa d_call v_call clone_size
ASSSRHREQETQY . TRBV7-2 .
ASQTNTEAF . TRBV5-1 .
SVEDRRRGFYEQY . TRBV29-1 .
ASSEETPYGYT . TRBV10-2 .
ASKIREAPYEAF . TRBV30 .
ASSPEGRYAETQY . TRBV9 .
ASSFRGGYT . TRBV11-1 .
SAGSRRAGSYEQY . TRBV29-1 .
ASSISGPTRSSYNEQF . TRBV19 .
SVAARVAETQY . TRBV29-1 .
ASSPMSGSPYEQY TRBD2 TRBV7-2 .
ASSSMTGNTEAF . TRBV6-1 .
ASSPRLLVREVSSYNEQF TRBD2 TRBV4-2 .
ASIDPGLAGAPTWGEQY . TRBV21-1 .
ASSFGQGVVYGYT TRBD1 TRBV7-9 .
ATGLAGDDEQF TRBD2 TRBV27 .
ASGRDGEAF . TRBV6-5 .
AWTVVGRAQETQY TRBD2 TRBV30 once
ASSSYQGDSNQPQH TRBD1 TRBV6-6 .
ASSWGSSNQPQH . TRBV6-5 .
ASSEAIFSGRGEKLF . TRBV2 once
ASSRGDYEQY . TRBV21-1 .
ASSLGSTGNNSPLH . TRBV7-8 .
ASTDRARGYT TRBD1 TRBV19 .
ACRRGEKLF . TRBV30 once
ASNGQGVRAKNIQY TRBD1 TRBV5-8 .
ASSLSRQGGEKLF . TRBV27 .
ASHATTDTQY . TRBV28 .
AWSVRDRGHAGYT TRBD1 TRBV30 .
ASSQVQGSQPQH . TRBV4-1 few
ASTAGQGYEKLF TRBD1 TRBV2 .
ASSQLLQGTDTEAF . TRBV4-3 .
ASSAVRDRGPEAF TRBD1 TRBV19 .
ASSLGSNEQF . TRBV5-4 .
ASSPLGERLTEAF . TRBV28 .
ASSRTRKYGGTNTGELF . TRBV14 .
ASSLIGNPYEQY . TRBV27 .
ATSPGQGPGELF TRBD1 TRBV15 .
ASGLGLRSHEQY . TRBV12-5 once
AISAGQQNTGELF TRBD1 TRBV10-3 once
ASVKAGAHYEQY . TRBV12-5 .
ASSIGRGSGQGIGNEQF TRBD1 TRBV19 .
ASSLVPGELF . TRBV7-2 .
ASSPHAASAASSYNEQF . TRBV9 .